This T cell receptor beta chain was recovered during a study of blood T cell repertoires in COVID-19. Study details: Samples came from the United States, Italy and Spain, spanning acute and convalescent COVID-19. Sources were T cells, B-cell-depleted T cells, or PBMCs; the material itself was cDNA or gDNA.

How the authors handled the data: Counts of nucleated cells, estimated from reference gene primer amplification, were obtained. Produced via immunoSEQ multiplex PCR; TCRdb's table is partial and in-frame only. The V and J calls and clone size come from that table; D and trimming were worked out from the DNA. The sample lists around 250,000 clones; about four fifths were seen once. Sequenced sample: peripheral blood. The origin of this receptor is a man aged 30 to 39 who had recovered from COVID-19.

The CDR3 DNA is TGTGCCAGCGGGGCAGGGGGGCGCCGTACCGAAGCTTTCTTT. Amino acid sequence: CASGAGGRRTEAFF. The chain links TRBV28 to TRBJ1-1; 7 bases align to TRBD1. CDR3 length equals 14 residues. Germline V gene lookup returns CDR1 MDHEN and CDR2 SYDVKM. After removal of 8 bases from V and 8 bases from J, the junction contained 14 bases not matched to a gene. Combining the CDR3 with reference TRBV28 and TRBJ1-1 gives the whole variable domain DVKVTQSSRYLVKRTGEKVFLECVQDMDHENMFWYRQDPGLGLRLIYFSYDVKMKEKGDIPEGYSVSREKKERFSLILESASTNQTSMYLCASGAGGRRTEAFFGQGTRLTVV.